Below are 32 T cell receptor beta chains sequenced from a single sample in a study of brain T cells in children with intractable seizures. The method was immunoSEQ multiplex PCR; TCRdb's version includes in-frame clones alone and lacks a portion of them. Of over 95,000 clones listed, 90% to 95% are singletons. Source: peripheral blood, taken at surgery. The receptors were sampled from a boy younger than two with hemimegalencephaly and intractable seizures.

This clone was detected once. The V call is TRBV12-5, the J call TRBJ1-3; D unresolved. Germline loops: CDR1 LGHNT, CDR2 FRNRAP. CDR3 length equals 12 residues. The V gene lost 5 bases and the J gene lost 5 bases, with 7 bases spanning the gap. The CDR3 reads CASGPSRNTIYF. The CDR3 nucleotides are TGTGCTAGTGGTCCCTCAAGAAACACCATATATTTT.

The chain employs TRBV15 and TRBJ2-7; a possible D gene is TRBD2 (6 bases). Germline CDR1 LNHNV, CDR2 YYDKDF (reference sequence). Between the trimmed V and J ends, which lost 8 bases and 3 bases, there was a span of 14 bases. This CDR3 is 13 amino acids long. CDR3 sequence reads: CATGSVSGYEQYF. CDR3 DNA: TGTGCCACCGGATCCGTTAGCGGCTACGAGCAGTACTTC.

The J gene is TRBJ2-1, the V gene TRBV24-1; D uncertain. Germline lookup yields CDR1 KGHDR and CDR2 SFDVKD. The CDR3 length is 13 residues. Trimming pared 5 bases from V and 10 bases from J, leaving 14 bases between. The CDR3 spells CATSVGSAGEQFF. CDR3 nucleotides: TGTGCCACCAGTGTTGGGTCGGCTGGCGAGCAGTTCTTC.

The chain's CDR3 is CASSWLIADGPGEQYF. For the CDR3, the DNA is TGCGCCAGCAGCTGGTTGATAGCGGACGGCCCGGGGGAGCAGTACTTC. This rearrangement joins TRBV5-1 to TRBJ2-7, with D possibly being TRBD2 (6 bases). Germline CDR1 and CDR2: SGHRS and YFSETQ. The CDR3 length is 16 residues. Trimming removed 3 bases from V and 7 bases from J, with 23 bases in between.

The chain couples TRBV9 to TRBJ2-5; 11 nucleotides match TRBD2. Germline lookup yields CDR1 SGDLS and CDR2 YYNGEE. J lost 4 bases, V lost 4 bases, and 6 bases had no gene match. This CDR3 is built from 15 residues. DNA of the CDR3: TGTGCCAGCAGCTTTAGCGGGAGGGCGGGAGAGACCCAGTACTTC. This sequence encodes CASSFSGRAGETQYF. Full variable domain (rest looked up from reference TRBV9 and TRBJ2-5): DSGVTQTPKHLITATGQRVTLRCSPRSGDLSVYWYQQSLDQGLQFLIQYYNGEERAKGNILERFSAQQFPDLHSELNLSSLELGDSALYFCASSFSGRAGETQYFGPGTRLLVL.

The V call is TRBV18, the J call TRBJ1-3; D gene unclear. The CDR3 has 12 residues. Germline assignment: CDR1 KGHSH and CDR2 LQKENI. The V gene lost 2 bases and the J gene lost 3 bases, with 2 bases spanning the gap. CDR3 protein: CASSPGGNTIYF. CDR3 nucleotide sequence: TGTGCCAGCTCACCAGGTGGAAACACCATATATTTT.

V gene TRBV11-2 combines with J gene TRBJ1-4; TRBD1 agrees at 12 bases. The germline CDR1 and CDR2 sequences are SGHAT and FQNNGV. This CDR3 has 15 amino acids. With 8 bases clipped from V and 11 bases from J, the junction kept 12 bases outside the gene matches. The CDR3 sequence: CASRQAGTGGGKLFF. Here the CDR3 DNA reads TGTGCCAGCCGACAGGCCGGGACAGGGGGCGGGAAACTGTTTTTT.

V usage is TRBV7-2 and J usage is TRBJ1-2, with TRBD1 as a possible D gene (5 bases). From germline, CDR1 is SGHTA and CDR2 FQGNSA. Trimming took off 3 bases at V and 7 bases at J, with 15 bases between the two ends. This CDR3 has 14 residues. CDR3 DNA sequence: TGTGCCAGCAGCTTTGACAGAGCAGGGCTTGGCTACACCTTC. Translation gives CASSFDRAGLGYTF.

V usage is TRBV23-1 and J usage is TRBJ2-1; no clear D. TRBV23-1 is known as an ORF, though its function is uncertain. The CDR3 totals 12 residues. Trimming removed 0 bases at V and 6 bases at J, with 3 bases between. This chain's CDR3 is CASSQSSNEQFF. CDR3 DNA sequence: TGCGCCAGCAGTCAATCTAGCAATGAGCAGTTCTTC.

This clone came up once. The rearrangement links TRBV9 to TRBJ2-7; D gene uncertain. The V end lost 3 bases, the J end lost 2 bases, and 9 bases lay between the germline ends. CDR3 length: 13 amino acids. Germline CDR1 and CDR2: SGDLS and YYNGEE. The CDR3 nucleotides read TGTGCCAGCAGCGGTGCCCCCACCTACGAGCAGTACTTC. This encodes CASSGAPTYEQYF.

This clone has more than one count but fewer than ten. The V call is TRBV4-3, the J call TRBJ1-6; possibly TRBD1 for D (5 bases). Trimming removed 4 bases from V and 4 bases from J, with 17 bases in between. The V gene's germline CDR1 is LGHNA and CDR2 YSLEER. CDR3 length equals 17 residues. This CDR3 reads CASSRGVVFYYNSPLHF. The DNA of the CDR3 is TGCGCCAGCAGCCGAGGGGTGGTGTTCTATTATAATTCACCCCTCCACTTT.

This rearrangement joins TRBV12-3 or TRBV12-4 to TRBJ2-5, with 7 positions matching TRBD1. The length of the CDR3 is 12 residues. V lost 3 bases, J lost 6 bases, and 1 base stayed unmatched. Here the CDR3 reads CASSLTGQTQYF. CDR3 DNA sequence: TGTGCCAGCAGTTTGACAGGGCAGACCCAGTACTTC.

V is TRBV7-9 and J is TRBJ2-7; no clear D gene. The CDR3 sequence is 11 residues long. The germline gives CDR1 SEHNR, CDR2 FQNEAQ (reference sequence). V lost 5 bases and J lost 7, with 9 bases in between. The CDR3 is CASSTDGEQYF. As DNA, the CDR3 is TGTGCCAGCAGCACGGACGGGGAGCAGTACTTC.

V is TRBV28 and J is TRBJ2-7; D possibly corresponds to TRBD1 (5 bases). CDR1 and CDR2 (germline): MDHEN, SYDVKM. Trimming took off 8 bases at V and 2 bases at J, with 19 bases between the two ends. This CDR3 is built from 15 residues. The CDR3 coding sequence is TGTGCCAGCGGTGTTTTCGGACAAGCAACCTACGAGCAGTACTTC. It is translated as CASGVFGQATYEQYF.

The gene calls are TRBV6-2 or TRBV6-3 and TRBJ2-2; D might be TRBD2 (6 bases). The CDR3 extends over 17 amino acids. CDR1 is MNHEY and CDR2 is SVGEGT in the germline V gene. Between the trimmed V and J ends, which lost 0 bases and 2 bases, there was a span of 13 bases. CDR3: CASSYSGLAYNTGELFF. CDR3 DNA sequence: TGTGCCAGCAGTTACTCGGGCCTAGCGTATAACACCGGGGAGCTGTTTTTT.

This chain links TRBV28 with TRBJ2-3; D possibly corresponds to TRBD2 (6 bases). Trimming left V 6 bases short and J 12 bases short, with 16 bases between. The CDR3 loop spans 12 amino acids. The germline V gene encodes CDR1 MDHEN and CDR2 SYDVKM. CDR3 DNA sequence: TGTGCCAGCAGCTTTAGGGGACTCGGCCAGTATTTT. Translating gives CASSFRGLGQYF.

The V and J genes are TRBV28 and TRBJ2-2; 8 positions agree with TRBD1. CDR1 is MDHEN and CDR2 is SYDVKM in the germline V gene. V lost 5 bases and J lost 6; bases outside the gene matches: 8. This CDR3 region has 15 residues. The CDR3 here is CASSDRGRVSGELFF. DNA of the CDR3: TGTGCCAGCAGTGACAGGGGTAGAGTATCCGGGGAGCTGTTTTTT.

The V call is TRBV7-6, the J call TRBJ2-1, with D maybe TRBD2 (5 bases). The CDR3 is 13 amino acids. Germline CDR1 reads SGHVS; CDR2 reads FNYEAQ. Trimming removed 2 bases from V and 5 bases from J, with 7 bases in between. CDR3 loop: CASSLLADNEQFF. The CDR3 DNA follows: TGTGCCAGCAGCTTACTAGCAGACAATGAGCAGTTCTTC.

In this sample, this clone turned up a few times. This chain joins TRBV12-5 and TRBJ1-6; possibly TRBD1 for D (5 bases). This CDR3 has 13 residues. The germline V gene encodes CDR1 LGHNT and CDR2 FRNRAP. V was trimmed by 3 bases and J by 5 bases, leaving 5 bases between them. The CDR3 DNA reads TGTGCTAGTGGTTTAGGGGATAATTCACCCCTCCACTTT. Translation gives CASGLGDNSPLHF.

The chain has TRBV5-1 and TRBJ1-4; TRBD1 aligns across 8 bases. Per germline, CDR1 SGHRS and CDR2 YFSETQ. The ends lost 4 bases at V and 8 bases at J; junction bases unmatched: 10. The CDR3 is 15 residues long. CDR3 bases: TGCGCCAGCAGCCTTATGACAGGGGCGGAAGAAAAACTGTTTTTT. As protein: CASSLMTGAEEKLFF. The full variable domain, with the rest looked up from reference TRBV5-1 and TRBJ1-4, is KAGVTQTPRYLIKTRGQQVTLSCSPISGHRSVSWYQQTPGQGLQFLFEYFSETQRNKGNFPGRFSGRQFSNSRSEMNVSTLELGDSALYLCASSLMTGAEEKLFFGSGTQLSVL.

V and J are TRBV27 and TRBJ2-3; TRBD2 matches 8 bases. The germline V gene encodes CDR1 MNHEY and CDR2 SMNVEV (reference sequence). V lost 8 bases, J lost 4 bases, and 11 bases stayed unmatched. CDR3 length equals 15 residues. The CDR3: CASEGKGAGADTQYF. In nucleotides, the CDR3 is TGTGCCAGCGAGGGGAAGGGAGCGGGAGCAGATACGCAGTATTTT.

V usage is TRBV7-3 and J usage is TRBJ1-5; TRBD1 matches at 7 bases. The CDR3 covers 17 residues. Trimming took 1 base from V and 7 from J; bases not matched to a gene: 13. Germline values: CDR1 SGHTA, CDR2 FQGTGA. In DNA form, the CDR3 reads TGTGCCAGCAGCTTAAGGGTCGGGGACAGTTTTAAACAGCCCCAGCATTTT. Its protein product is CASSLRVGDSFKQPQHF.

The rearrangement joins TRBV5-5 to TRBJ2-5; 8 bases align to TRBD1. Germline CDR1 and CDR2: SGHKS and YYEKEE (reference sequence). The ends lost 3 bases at V and 5 bases at J; junction bases unmatched: 6. The CDR3 has 14 residues. Here the CDR3 DNA reads TGTGCCAGCAGCTCGTGGACAGGGAGGGAGACCCAGTACTTC. Encoded protein: CASSSWTGRETQYF. Together with reference TRBV5-5 and TRBJ2-5, the CDR3 gives the full variable domain: DAGVTQSPTHLIKTRGQQVTLRCSPISGHKSVSWYQQVLGQGPQFIFQYYEKEERGRGNFPDRFSARQFPNYSSELNVNALLLGDSALYLCASSSWTGRETQYFGPGTRLLVL.

The genes are TRBV7-8 and TRBJ1-2; 7 nucleotides match TRBD1. Germline CDR1 reads SGHVS; CDR2 reads FQNEAQ. V was clipped by 5 bases and J by 4 bases; unmatched bases: 7. This CDR3 region has 14 residues. CDR3 in DNA: TGTGCCAGCAGCGTCTTCCGGGACAGCTATGGCTACACCTTC. Translating it yields CASSVFRDSYGYTF.

This rearrangement joins TRBV28 to TRBJ1-4, with D possibly being TRBD1 (6 bases). CDR1 is MDHEN, CDR2 SYDVKM, per germline. Trimming removed 2 bases at V and 8 bases at J, with 21 bases between. This CDR3 region has 17 residues. DNA of the CDR3: TGTGCCAGCAGTTTAGAGGGGGGGGTCAGTCTAGGGGAAAAACTGTTTTTT. This translates into CASSLEGGVSLGEKLFF. Using reference TRBV28 and TRBJ1-4 for the parts outside the CDR3, the full variable domain is DVKVTQSSRYLVKRTGEKVFLECVQDMDHENMFWYRQDPGLGLRLIYFSYDVKMKEKGDIPEGYSVSREKKERFSLILESASTNQTSMYLCASSLEGGVSLGEKLFFGSGTQLSVL.

The genes are TRBV7-8 and TRBJ1-5; TRBD1 is a possible D gene (6 bases). Germline V gene sequence: CDR1 SGHVS, CDR2 FQNEAQ. V was cut by 5 bases and J by 6 bases, with 23 bases left in between. The CDR3 spans 17 residues. This CDR3 reads CASSQESGAHGGQPQHF. The DNA of the CDR3 is TGTGCCAGCAGCCAAGAGTCGGGGGCGCATGGGGGTCAGCCCCAGCATTTT.

The chain uses TRBV4-1 and TRBJ1-4; D gene uncertain. CDR1 is MGHRA and CDR2 is YSYEKL in the germline V gene. The CDR3 runs 15 residues. V was cut by 0 bases and J by 5 bases, with 10 bases left in between. CDR3 coding DNA: TGCGCCAGCAGCCAAGAAAGGACGCCCAATGAAAAACTGTTTTTT. Its translation: CASSQERTPNEKLFF.

This clone was seen a single time. The CDR3 loop reads CASSQGMGEKLFF. The CDR3 DNA sequence: TGTGCCAGCAGCCAAGGCATGGGTGAAAAACTGTTTTTT. This chain joins TRBV3-1 (or the pseudogene TRBV3-2) and TRBJ1-4; unclear D gene. The CDR3 runs 13 residues. Germline CDR1 reads LGHDT; CDR2 reads YNNKEL (reference sequence). V was clipped by 1 base and J by 7 bases, with 7 bases between them.

This clone appeared a single time. The rearrangement joins TRBV7-3 to TRBJ2-2; the match to TRBD1 covers 11 bases. V was pared by 5 bases and J by 6 bases, with 8 bases of the junction left unmatched. CDR1 SGHTA and CDR2 FQGTGA come from the germline V gene. The CDR3 is 16 residues long. CDR3 sequence (DNA): TGTGCCAGCAGCCTGGTGGGGACAGGGGGGTCCGGGGAGCTGTTTTTT. Translating it yields CASSLVGTGGSGELFF.

The genes are TRBV7-2 and TRBJ2-7, with 9 bases matching TRBD2. CDR1 is SGHTA and CDR2 is FQGNSA in the germline V gene. The CDR3 spans 17 residues. The ends lost 2 bases at V and 5 bases at J; junction bases unmatched: 13. The CDR3 DNA reads TGTGCCAGCAGCTTACGAAAGCGGGAGGTACCCTACCACGAGCAGTACTTC. Residues: CASSLRKREVPYHEQYF.

This clone was recorded a few times. The chain links TRBV19 to TRBJ1-2; TRBD1 agrees at 9 bases. The germline V gene has CDR1 LNHDA and CDR2 SQIVND (reference sequence). The CDR3 sequence is 14 residues long. The trim removed 4 bases at V and 7 bases at J, leaving 7 bases unmatched. CDR3 region: CASSTYGDRAGYTF. The CDR3 DNA reads as TGTGCCAGTAGTACGTACGGGGACAGGGCTGGCTACACCTTC.

This chain joins TRBV19 and TRBJ2-1; D not resolved. There are 12 residues in the CDR3. CDR1 is LNHDA, CDR2 SQIVND, per germline (reference sequence). V was cut by 1 base and J by 7 bases, with 5 bases left in between. The CDR3 here is CASSIGGNEQFF. CDR3 nucleotides: TGTGCCAGTAGTATAGGGGGAAATGAGCAGTTCTTC. The variable domain in full, completed from reference TRBV19 and TRBJ2-1, reads DGGITQSPKYLFRKEGQNVTLSCEQNLNHDAMYWYRQDPGQGLRLIYYSQIVNDFQKGDIAEGYSVSREKKESFPLTVTSAQKNPTAFYLCASSIGGNEQFFGPGTRLTVL.